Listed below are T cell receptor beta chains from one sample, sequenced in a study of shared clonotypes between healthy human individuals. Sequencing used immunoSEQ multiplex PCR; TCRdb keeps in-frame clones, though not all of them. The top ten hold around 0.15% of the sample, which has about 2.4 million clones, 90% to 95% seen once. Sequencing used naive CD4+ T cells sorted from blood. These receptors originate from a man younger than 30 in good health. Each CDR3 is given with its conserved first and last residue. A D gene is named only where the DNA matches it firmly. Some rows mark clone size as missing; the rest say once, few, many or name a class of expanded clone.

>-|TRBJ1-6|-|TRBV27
TGTGCCAGCAGACTTGGTCCGCAGGGGTTGCGAGATTCACCCCTCCACTTT
CASRLGPQGLRDSPLHF
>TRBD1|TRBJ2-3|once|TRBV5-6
TGTGCCAGCAGCTTGCGGGACAGGGACACAGATACGCAGTATTTT
CASSLRDRDTDTQYF
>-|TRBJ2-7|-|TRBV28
TGTGCCAGCAGTAGAGGGAGCTACGAGCAGTACTTC
CASSRGSYEQYF
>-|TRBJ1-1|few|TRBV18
TGTGCCAGCTCACCCCGAACAGGGAAGGCTTTCTTT
CASSPRTGKAFF
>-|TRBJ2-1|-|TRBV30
TGTGCCTGGAGTGCTTCGAGTTACAATGAGCAGTTCTTC
CAWSASSYNEQFF
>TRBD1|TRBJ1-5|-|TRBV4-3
TGCGCCAGCAGCCAAGATGCAGGGACAGCATATCAGCCCCAGCATTTT
CASSQDAGTAYQPQHF
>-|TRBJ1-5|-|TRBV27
TGTGCCAGCAGTTTGTCCGGAAATAGCAATCAGCCCCAGCATTTT
CASSLSGNSNQPQHF
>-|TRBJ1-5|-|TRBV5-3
TGTGCCAGAAGATGCGGGGCTTATAGCAATCAGCCCCAGCATTTT
CARRCGAYSNQPQHF
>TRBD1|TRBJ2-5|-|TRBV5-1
TGCGCCAGCAGCCTGGGACAGTCGGAGACCCAGTACTTC
CASSLGQSETQYF
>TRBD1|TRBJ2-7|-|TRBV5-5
TGTGCCAGCAGCTTGCAGACAGGGGCCTACGAGCAGTACTTC
CASSLQTGAYEQYF
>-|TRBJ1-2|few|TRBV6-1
TGTGCCAGCAGTGACGGCCAAAACTATGGCTACACCTTC
CASSDGQNYGYTF
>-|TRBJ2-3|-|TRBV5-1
TGCGCCAGCAGCTTGGGGACCAAACTAAGCACAGATACGCAGTATTTT
CASSLGTKLSTDTQYF
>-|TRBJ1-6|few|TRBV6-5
TGTGCCAGCAGTTACTTTTGGGTCCCCCACTTT
CASSYFWVPHF
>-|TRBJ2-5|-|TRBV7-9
TGTGCCAGCAGCTTCCCACTGGCCCCGGGCCAAGAGACCCAGTACTTC
CASSFPLAPGQETQYF
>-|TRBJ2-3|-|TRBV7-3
TGTGCCAGCAGCTCCCCCGGCACAGATACGCAGTATTTT
CASSSPGTDTQYF
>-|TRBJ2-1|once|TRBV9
TGTGCCAGCAGCGCCCCGGGACCAATATACAATGAGCAGTTCTTC
CASSAPGPIYNEQFF
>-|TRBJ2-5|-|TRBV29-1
TGCAGCGTCAATAAACTAGGGGGAGAGACCCAGTACTTC
CSVNKLGGETQYF
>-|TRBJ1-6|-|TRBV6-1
TGTGCCAGCAGTGGAAGGGGGGGTAATTCACCCCTCCACTTT
CASSGRGGNSPLHF
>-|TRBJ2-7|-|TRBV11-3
TGTGCCAGCAGCTTAGGATTTAGCAACGAGCAGTACTTC
CASSLGFSNEQYF
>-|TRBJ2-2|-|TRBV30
TGTGCCTGGTCCAGACTAGGTACTATCACCGGGGAGCTGTTTTTT
CAWSRLGTITGELFF
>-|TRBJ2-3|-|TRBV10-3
TGTGCCATCGCCTTGGGCACAGATACGCAGTATTTT
CAIALGTDTQYF
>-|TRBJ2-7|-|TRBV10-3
TGTGCCATCGTCGCCTCGCGGCACAGCTCCTACGAGCAGTACTTC
CAIVASRHSSYEQYF
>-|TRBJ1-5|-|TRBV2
TGTGCCAGCAGTGAAAGAGGTTATAGCAATCAGCCCCAGCATTTT
CASSERGYSNQPQHF
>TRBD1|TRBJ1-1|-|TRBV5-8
TGTGCCAGCAGCTTACAGGGGGCGGCGGGGAAAGCTTTCTTT
CASSLQGAAGKAFF
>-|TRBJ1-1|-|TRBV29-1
TGCAGCGTTGAAAGGGTTACGGACACTGAAGCTTTCTTT
CSVERVTDTEAFF
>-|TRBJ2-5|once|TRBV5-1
TGCGCCAGCAGCCATCCCCAGGAGACCCAGTACTTC
CASSHPQETQYF
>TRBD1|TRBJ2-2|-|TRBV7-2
TGTGCCAGTCGGACAGGCCTGAACACCGGGGAGCTGTTTTTT
CASRTGLNTGELFF